These 26 T cell receptor beta chains were sequenced from one sample in a study of T cells in Graves' hyperthyroidism and ophthalmopathy. RNA transcripts served as the template for amplifying TCR beta CDR3 regions. Primed by the HTBI set, a first-round RT-PCR was run on the TCR CDR3. One entry per CDR3 protein, called by TCRdb with MiXCR from the multiplex PCR reads. The table records 700,000 or so distinct CDR3 sequences, about 16% of them present only once. The specimen sequenced was blood. All receptors derive from a young man with Graves' hyperthyroidism.

Here the CDR3 DNA reads TGTGCCAGCAGAAGATGGACTAGCGCTTCCGGGGAGCTGTTTTTT. It yields the protein CASRRWTSASGELFF. The chain carries TRBV9 and TRBJ2-2; 9 bases fit TRBD2. V was clipped by 5 bases and J by 6 bases; unmatched bases: 8. CDR1 is SGDLS, CDR2 YYNGEE, per germline. CDR3 length: 15 residues. Full variable domain (outside the CDR3, taken from reference TRBV9 and TRBJ2-2): DSGVTQTPKHLITATGQRVTLRCSPRSGDLSVYWYQQSLDQGLQFLIQYYNGEERAKGNILERFSAQQFPDLHSELNLSSLELGDSALYFCASRRWTSASGELFFGEGSRLTVL.

This clonotype was seen many times. V gene TRBV5-4 combines with J gene TRBJ2-3; D gene unclear. The CDR3 has 14 residues. In germline, CDR1 is SGHNT, CDR2 YYREEE (reference sequence). V lost 0 bases and J lost 6, with 11 bases in between. CDR3 region: CASSLGTAIDTQYF. The DNA for the CDR3 is TGTGCCAGCAGCTTGGGGACCGCCATTGATACGCAGTATTTT. Full variable domain (remainder filled in from reference TRBV5-4 and TRBJ2-3): ETGVTQSPTHLIKTRGQQVTLRCSSQSGHNTVSWYQQALGQGPQFIFQYYREEENGRGNFPPRFSGLQFPNYSSELNVNALELDDSALYLCASSLGTAIDTQYFGPGTRLTVL.

The rearrangement uses TRBV18 and TRBJ1-4; no clear D. Trimming took 3 bases from V and 13 from J, leaving 15 bases between them. The CDR3 sequence is 13 residues long. The germline gives CDR1 KGHSH, CDR2 LQKENI. As DNA, the CDR3 is TGTGCCAGCTCACCGAGTCGTGAAGGCTCACTGTTTTTT. Translated: CASSPSREGSLFF.

The V call is TRBV5-1, the J call TRBJ2-5, with a weak D call TRBD1 (5 bases). The ends were cut back, 0 bases at V and 3 bases at J, with 9 bases in the middle. In germline, CDR1 is SGHRS, CDR2 YFSETQ. The CDR3 spans 14 residues. CDR3 bases: TGCGCCAGCAGCTTGGAGGCAGGGAAAGAGACCCAGTACTTC. Protein: CASSLEAGKETQYF.

The chain uses TRBV19 and TRBJ1-5; 10 nucleotides match TRBD1. CDR1 LNHDA and CDR2 SQIVND come from the germline V gene (reference sequence). CDR3 length equals 16 residues. V was clipped by 2 bases and J by 2 bases; unmatched bases: 3. This CDR3 is CASSISGTGGNQPQHF. Written as DNA, the CDR3 is TGTGCCAGTAGTATATCAGGGACAGGGGGCAATCAGCCCCAGCATTTT.

The V and J genes are TRBV28 and TRBJ1-4; tentative D call: TRBD1 (6 bases). Germline lookup yields CDR1 MDHEN and CDR2 SYDVKM. This CDR3 has 14 residues. Trimming pared 5 bases from V and 8 bases from J, leaving 15 bases between. CDR3 sequence reads: CASSTGGGEEKLFF. CDR3 DNA sequence: TGTGCCAGCAGTACGGGTGGGGGCGAAGAAAAACTGTTTTTT.

This clonotype was seen only a few times. The chain uses TRBV3-1 and TRBJ2-1, with no clear D. V lost 0 bases and J lost 6, with 9 bases in between. The CDR3 has 14 residues. Germline V gene sequence: CDR1 LGHDT, CDR2 YNNKEL (reference sequence). CDR3: CASSQDPSSNEQFF. DNA of the CDR3: TGTGCCAGCAGCCAAGATCCTAGTAGCAATGAGCAGTTCTTC.

This clonotype was counted ten times or more. The chain couples TRBV28 to TRBJ1-1; D perhaps matches TRBD1 (5 bases). This CDR3 comprises 13 residues. The germline V gene encodes CDR1 MDHEN and CDR2 SYDVKM. Trimming took off 5 bases at V and 1 base at J, with 8 bases between the two ends. CDR3 in DNA: TGTGCCAGCAGTGGCGGGGGGAACACTGAAGCTTTCTTT. Translated, it gives CASSGGGNTEAFF.

This chain connects TRBV20-1 to TRBJ2-1; a possible D gene is TRBD1 (6 bases). V was shortened by 1 base and J by 1 base, with 17 bases between the two germline ends. Germline V gene sequence: CDR1 DFQATT, CDR2 SNEGSKA (reference sequence). The CDR3 runs to 17 residues. In nucleotides, the CDR3 is TGCAGTGCTAGAGGTGGGGGCCTCCGGAGGTCCTACAATGAGCAGTTCTTC. Amino acids: CSARGGGLRRSYNEQFF.

The V and J genes are TRBV9 and TRBJ2-3; 10 bases map to TRBD2. This CDR3 contains 16 residues. The trim removed 4 bases at V and 4 bases at J, leaving 9 bases unmatched. From germline, CDR1 is SGDLS and CDR2 YYNGEE. The CDR3 DNA is TGTGCCAGCAGCCCCCCGCTAGCGGGAGTTGCAGATACGCAGTATTTT. Amino acids: CASSPPLAGVADTQYF.

Ten or more counts support this clonotype. The rearrangement links TRBV6-6 to TRBJ2-3; the D gene is possibly TRBD2 (6 bases). Germline CDR1 and CDR2: MNHNY and SVGAGI (reference sequence). The CDR3 is made up of 16 amino acids. The V end lost 0 bases, the J end lost 4 bases, and 14 bases lay between the germline ends. DNA for the CDR3: TGTGCCAGCAGTTACTCGATGGTTAGCGGTCCAGATACGCAGTATTTT. It codes for CASSYSMVSGPDTQYF.

This clonotype has only one observation. The V gene is TRBV5-6, the J gene TRBJ2-3; 8 nucleotides align to TRBD2. The CDR3 has 15 residues. V was clipped by 4 bases and J by 1 base; unmatched bases: 5. Germline CDR1 and CDR2: SGHDT and YYEEEE. The CDR3 sequence: CASSRAGVGTDTQYF. The CDR3 coding sequence is TGTGCCAGCAGCCGAGCGGGAGTGGGCACAGATACGCAGTATTTT.

The sample holds a few counts of this clonotype. CDR3 amino acids: CASSISLAAQETQYF. The CDR3 DNA reads as TGTGCCAGTAGTATTTCCCTAGCGGCCCAAGAGACCCAGTACTTC. This chain links TRBV19 with TRBJ2-5; 7 bases align to TRBD2. The J segment lost 1 base and the V segment lost 3 bases, leaving 5 bases of the junction unmatched. The germline V gene has CDR1 LNHDA and CDR2 SQIVND (reference sequence). This CDR3 spans 15 amino acids.

The genes are TRBV27 and TRBJ1-2; D uncertain. This CDR3 is built from 17 residues. Between the trimmed V and J ends, which lost 2 bases and 2 bases, there was a span of 18 bases. Germline V gene sequence: CDR1 MNHEY, CDR2 SMNVEV (reference sequence). CDR3 coding DNA: TGTGCCAGCAGTTTAAATCACCCAGTGGCAGAAAACTATGGCTACACCTTC. Amino acids: CASSLNHPVAENYGYTF.

There are many counts of this clonotype. The chain employs TRBV7-9 and TRBJ2-7; 7 bases line up with TRBD1. The CDR3 has 14 amino acids. Germline V gene data show CDR1 as SEHNR and CDR2 as FQNEAQ (reference sequence). V was clipped by 6 bases and J by 5 bases; unmatched bases: 10. The CDR3 bases are TGTGCCAGCAGTAAAACGACAGGGCCGGACGAGCAGTACTTC. This translates into CASSKTTGPDEQYF.

This clonotype appeared many times. The chain carries TRBV28 and TRBJ2-7; D might be TRBD1 (6 bases). Per germline, CDR1 MDHEN and CDR2 SYDVKM. The CDR3 is made up of 13 amino acids. The V and J ends lost 10 bases and 2 bases respectively, with 15 bases between them. CDR3 region: CATVAGDTYEQYF. DNA of the CDR3: TGTGCCACCGTCGCAGGGGATACCTACGAGCAGTACTTC.

This clonotype was seen many times. The rearrangement joins TRBV28 to TRBJ2-1; tentatively, D is TRBD1 or TRBD2 (8 bases each). The V gene lost 6 bases and the J gene lost 0 bases, with 15 bases spanning the gap. Per germline, CDR1 MDHEN and CDR2 SYDVKM. The CDR3 has 16 amino acids. This CDR3 is CASRQGAGGSYNEQFF. CDR3 coding DNA: TGTGCCAGCAGGCAGGGGGCGGGAGGCTCCTACAATGAGCAGTTCTTC.

V is TRBV5-1 and J is TRBJ2-6; D unclear. The V and J ends lost 6 bases and 0 bases respectively, with 7 bases between them. The CDR3 spans 14 residues. Germline CDR1 is SGHRS and CDR2 is YFSETQ. In nucleotides, the CDR3 is TGCGCCAGCATGCCTTTCTCTGGGGCCAACGTCCTGACTTTC. The encoded protein is CASMPFSGANVLTF.

In its sample, this clonotype was seen many times. V is TRBV20-1 and J is TRBJ2-7, with TRBD2 matching over 9 bases. The trim removed 2 bases at V and 2 bases at J, leaving 7 bases unmatched. The CDR3 has 15 amino acids. Germline lookup yields CDR1 DFQATT and CDR2 SNEGSKA (reference sequence). The CDR3 coding sequence is TGCAGTGCTAGAAGAGGACTAGCGTCCACCTACGAGCAGTACTTC. Residues: CSARRGLASTYEQYF.

This clonotype was counted many times. The chain recombines TRBV7-9 with TRBJ2-7, with TRBD2 matching 7 bases. Trimming removed 3 bases from V and 5 bases from J; junction bases left unmatched: 16. The CDR3 loop spans 17 amino acids. Germline V gene sequence: CDR1 SEHNR, CDR2 FQNEAQ (reference sequence). The CDR3 sequence: CASSFGEGGWTLHEQYF. CDR3 nucleotide sequence: TGTGCCAGCAGCTTCGGGGAGGGCGGCTGGACCCTACACGAGCAGTACTTC.

This clonotype appeared many times. The chain has TRBV11-2 and TRBJ2-1; D possibly corresponds to TRBD1 (5 bases). The CDR3 length is 18 residues. In germline, CDR1 is SGHAT, CDR2 FQNNGV. The V and J ends lost 2 bases and 2 bases respectively, with 19 bases between them. The CDR3 DNA follows: TGTGCCAGCAGCTTATTTCTTTCTCCCAGGGTTGCCTACAATGAGCAGTTCTTC. This codes for CASSLFLSPRVAYNEQFF.

This clonotype was seen many times. The J gene is TRBJ2-1, the V gene TRBV28; 8 nucleotides agree with TRBD2. Germline-derived CDR1 and CDR2 are MDHEN and SYDVKM. This CDR3 has 17 amino acids. V shed 4 bases and J 6 bases; nucleotides not matched to a gene: 14. The CDR3 DNA is TGTGCCAGCAGTTCCGGGGGGGGGGCGGACCCTATCAATGAGCAGTTCTTC. This sequence encodes CASSSGGGADPINEQFF.

This clonotype was counted between two and nine times. The chain is built from TRBV11-2 and TRBJ2-6; 9 nucleotides match TRBD2. CDR3 size: 19 residues. With 8 bases clipped from V and 0 bases from J, the junction kept 14 bases outside the gene matches. Germline lookup yields CDR1 SGHAT and CDR2 FQNNGV. CDR3 amino acids: CASRRVAGVRFSGANVLTF. The CDR3 DNA is TGTGCCAGCCGTCGGGTAGCGGGAGTTAGGTTCTCTGGGGCCAACGTCCTGACTTTC.

This clonotype was picked up a small number of times. The rearrangement uses TRBV5-1 and TRBJ2-2; D is unclear. Trimming left V 2 bases short and J 0 bases short, with 8 bases between. CDR1 and CDR2 from the germline V gene are SGHRS and YFSETQ. The length of the CDR3 is 15 residues. The CDR3 here is CASSFSETNTGELFF. CDR3 bases: TGCGCCAGCAGCTTTTCAGAGACGAACACCGGGGAGCTGTTTTTT.

The sample holds many counts of this clonotype. This chain links TRBV3-1 with TRBJ2-1; the D gene is possibly TRBD2 (6 bases). CDR1 and CDR2 from the germline V gene are LGHDT and YNNKEL (reference sequence). The CDR3 sequence is 16 residues long. V lost 2 bases, J lost 3 bases, and 14 bases lay in between. CDR3 in DNA: TGTGCCAGCAGCCAAATTGCGGGACTCCACTACAATGAGCAGTTCTTC. It translates to CASSQIAGLHYNEQFF.

V gene TRBV5-1 combines with J gene TRBJ1-6, with D perhaps matching TRBD1 (5 bases). The CDR3 is 14 amino acids. The germline V and J ends were trimmed by 3 bases and 8 bases, with 12 bases remaining between them. The germline V gene encodes CDR1 SGHRS and CDR2 YFSETQ. The CDR3 DNA reads TGCGCCAGCAGCTCCGGGACGTTTTATTCACCCCTCCACTTT. This codes for CASSSGTFYSPLHF.